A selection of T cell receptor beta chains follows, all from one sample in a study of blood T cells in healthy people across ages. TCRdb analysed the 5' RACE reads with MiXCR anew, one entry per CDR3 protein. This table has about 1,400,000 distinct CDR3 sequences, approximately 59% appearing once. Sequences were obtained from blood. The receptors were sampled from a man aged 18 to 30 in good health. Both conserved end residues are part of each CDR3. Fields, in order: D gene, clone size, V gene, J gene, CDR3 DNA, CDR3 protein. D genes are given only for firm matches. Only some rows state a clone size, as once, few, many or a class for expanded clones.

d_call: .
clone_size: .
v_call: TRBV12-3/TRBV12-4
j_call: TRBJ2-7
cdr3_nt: TGTGCCAGCAGCACGACAGCGTGGGGCTACGAGCAGTACTTC
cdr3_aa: CASSTTAWGYEQYF

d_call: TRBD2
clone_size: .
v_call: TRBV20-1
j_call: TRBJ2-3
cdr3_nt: TGCAGTGCTAGAGATGTTCTAAGCGGGGGCACAGATACGCAGTATTTT
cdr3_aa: CSARDVLSGGTDTQYF

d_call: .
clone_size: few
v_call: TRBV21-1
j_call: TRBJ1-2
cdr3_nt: TGTGCCAGCTGCATGCGTGGCCGGAACTATGGCTACACCTTC
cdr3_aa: CASCMRGRNYGYTF

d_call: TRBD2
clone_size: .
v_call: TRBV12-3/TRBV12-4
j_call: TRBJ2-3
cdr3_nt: TGTGCCAGCAGTTGGGGCCTAGCGGGAGGACGAACAGATACGCAGTATTTT
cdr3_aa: CASSWGLAGGRTDTQYF

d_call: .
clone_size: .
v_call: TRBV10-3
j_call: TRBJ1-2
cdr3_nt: TGTGCCATCACAGACGGCCTGGACCTATTGCTCGATGGCTACACCTTC
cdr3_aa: CAITDGLDLLLDGYTF

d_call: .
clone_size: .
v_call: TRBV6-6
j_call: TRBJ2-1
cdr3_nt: TGTGCCAGCAGTTACGTCCGGGCCCCGGTCATTGAGCAGTTCTTC
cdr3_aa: CASSYVRAPVIEQFF

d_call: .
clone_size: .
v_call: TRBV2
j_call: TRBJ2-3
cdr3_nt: TGTGCCAGCAGTGCTAGGCTCACAGATACGCAGTATTTT
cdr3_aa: CASSARLTDTQYF

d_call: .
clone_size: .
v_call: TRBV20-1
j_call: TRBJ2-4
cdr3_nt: TGCAGTGCTAGGCCCGGGGTTGAAAACATTCAGTACTTC
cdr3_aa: CSARPGVENIQYF

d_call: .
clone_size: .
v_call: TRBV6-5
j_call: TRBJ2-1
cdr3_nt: TGTGCCAGCCAGGGGGTGACTAGCCACAATGAGCAGTTCTTC
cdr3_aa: CASQGVTSHNEQFF

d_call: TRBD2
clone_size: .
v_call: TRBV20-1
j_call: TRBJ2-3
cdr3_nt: TGCAGTGCTAGCGGGGGGGCCTCAGATACGCAGTATTTT
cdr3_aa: CSASGGASDTQYF

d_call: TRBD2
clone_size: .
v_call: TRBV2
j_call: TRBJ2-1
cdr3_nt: TGTGCCAGCAGTGAGGGGACTAGCGGGGGGGACACGCAGTTCTTC
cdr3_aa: CASSEGTSGGDTQFF

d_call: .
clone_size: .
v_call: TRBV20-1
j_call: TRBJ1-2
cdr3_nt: TGCAGTCCAGCTAGCTATGGCTACACCTTC
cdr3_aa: CSPASYGYTF

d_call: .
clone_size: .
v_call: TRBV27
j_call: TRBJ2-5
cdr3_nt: TGTGCCAGCAGTTTATTCTCATTGGGTGGGACCCAGTACTTC
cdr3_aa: CASSLFSLGGTQYF

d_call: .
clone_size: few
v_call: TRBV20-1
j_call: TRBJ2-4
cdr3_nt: TGCAGTGCTCTTAACAGTCTAGCCAAAAACATTCAGTACTTC
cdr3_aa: CSALNSLAKNIQYF

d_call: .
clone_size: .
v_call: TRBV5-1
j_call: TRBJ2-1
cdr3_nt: TGCGCCAGCAGCTTGGGGACAGGGAGGGATGAGCAGTTCTTC
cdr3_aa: CASSLGTGRDEQFF

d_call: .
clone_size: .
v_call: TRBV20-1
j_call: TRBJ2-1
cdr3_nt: TGCAGTGCTAGCCGCTGGGCCGTTGAGCAGTTCTTC
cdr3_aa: CSASRWAVEQFF

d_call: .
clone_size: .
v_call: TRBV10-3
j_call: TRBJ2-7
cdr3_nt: TGTGCCATCAGTGAGGCAGGGTTCTCCGAGCAGTACTTC
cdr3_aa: CAISEAGFSEQYF

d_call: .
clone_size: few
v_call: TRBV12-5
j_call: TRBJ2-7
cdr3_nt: TGTGCTAGTGGCTCCGGGACGGCAGGGTACGAGCAGTACTTC
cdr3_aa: CASGSGTAGYEQYF

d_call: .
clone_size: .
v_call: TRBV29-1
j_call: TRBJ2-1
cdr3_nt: TGCAGCGTAGCAAGAGGGGGTTACAGTGAGCAGTTCTTC
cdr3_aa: CSVARGGYSEQFF

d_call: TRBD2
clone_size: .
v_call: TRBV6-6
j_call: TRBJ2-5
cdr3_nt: TGTGCCAGCAGTTCTACTAGCGGGCGGGCTGGGGAGCAGTACTTC
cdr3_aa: CASSSTSGRAGEQYF

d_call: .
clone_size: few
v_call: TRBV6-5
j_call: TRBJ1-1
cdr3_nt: TGTGCCAGCAGTTACTCTCAGGACAGCCTTACTAGTGAAGCTTTCTTT
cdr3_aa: CASSYSQDSLTSEAFF

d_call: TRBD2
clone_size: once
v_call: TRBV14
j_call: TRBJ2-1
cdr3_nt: TGTGCCAGCAGCCAAGCGGGAGGGATCACCTACGAGCAGTTCTTC
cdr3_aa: CASSQAGGITYEQFF

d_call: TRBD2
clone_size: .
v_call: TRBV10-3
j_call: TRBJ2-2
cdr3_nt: TGTGCCATCAGAACACTAGCGGGGGGTACCGGGGAGCTGTTTTTT
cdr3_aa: CAIRTLAGGTGELFF

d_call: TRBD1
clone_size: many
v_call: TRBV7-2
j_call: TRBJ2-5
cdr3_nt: TGTGCCAGCAGCTCCTCACAGGGGGGTCAAGAGACCCAGTACTTC
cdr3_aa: CASSSSQGGQETQYF

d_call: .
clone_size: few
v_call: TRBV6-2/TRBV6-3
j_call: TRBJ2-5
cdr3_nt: TGTGCCAGCCGCGAAAGGAACGGATCCAAGAGAACCCAGTACTTC
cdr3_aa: CASRERNGSKRTQYF

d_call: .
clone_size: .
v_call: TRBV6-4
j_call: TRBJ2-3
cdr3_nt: TGTGCCAGCAGTGCCGGAGCCGATAACACAGATACGCAGTATTTT
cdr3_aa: CASSAGADNTDTQYF

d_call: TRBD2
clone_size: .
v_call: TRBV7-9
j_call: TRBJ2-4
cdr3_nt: TGTGCCAGCAGCTTATCAGCGGACTACGGACTAGCGGGAAGGGAGCAGTACTTC
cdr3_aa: CASSLSADYGLAGREQYF

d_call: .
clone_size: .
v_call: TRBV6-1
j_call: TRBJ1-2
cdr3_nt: TGTGCCAGCAGTGCAATGGTAACAGGGAACTATGGCTACACCTTC
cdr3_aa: CASSAMVTGNYGYTF

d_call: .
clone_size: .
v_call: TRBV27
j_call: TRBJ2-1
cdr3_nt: TGTGCCAGCAGTTTTGGTCCTCAAAATGAGCAGTTCTTC
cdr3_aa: CASSFGPQNEQFF

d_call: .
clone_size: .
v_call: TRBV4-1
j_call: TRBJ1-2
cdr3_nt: TGCGCCAGCAGCCAAACCGGGACGCCCAATGACAACTATGGCTACACCTTC
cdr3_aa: CASSQTGTPNDNYGYTF

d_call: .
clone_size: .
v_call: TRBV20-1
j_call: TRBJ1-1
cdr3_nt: TGCAGTGCTAGAGATGACCAGGGGAGGACTGAAGCTTTCTTT
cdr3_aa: CSARDDQGRTEAFF

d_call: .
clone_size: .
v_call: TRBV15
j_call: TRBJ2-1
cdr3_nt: TGTGCCACCAGCAGAAACAGGGATCACAATGAGCAGTTCTTC
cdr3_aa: CATSRNRDHNEQFF